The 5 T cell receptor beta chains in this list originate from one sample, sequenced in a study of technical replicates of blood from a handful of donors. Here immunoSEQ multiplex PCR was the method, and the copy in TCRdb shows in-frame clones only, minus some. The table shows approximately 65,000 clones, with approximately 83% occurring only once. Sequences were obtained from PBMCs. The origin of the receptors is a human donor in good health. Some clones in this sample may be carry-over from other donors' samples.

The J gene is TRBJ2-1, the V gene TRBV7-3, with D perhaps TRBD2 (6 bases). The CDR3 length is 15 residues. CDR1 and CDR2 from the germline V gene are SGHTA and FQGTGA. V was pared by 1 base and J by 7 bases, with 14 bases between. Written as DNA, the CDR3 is TGTGCCAGCAGCTTAATCCCTCTTAGCGGTAATGAGCAGTTCTTC. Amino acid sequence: CASSLIPLSGNEQFF.

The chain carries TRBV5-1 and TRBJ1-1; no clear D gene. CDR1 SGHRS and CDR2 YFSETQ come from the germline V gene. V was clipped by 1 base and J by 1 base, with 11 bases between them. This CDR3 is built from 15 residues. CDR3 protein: CASSLTARQNTEAFF. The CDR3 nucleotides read TGCGCCAGCAGCTTGACTGCCAGGCAGAACACTGAAGCTTTCTTT.

This chain's CDR3 is CASSGPGLDAETQYF. CDR3 nucleotides: TGTGCCAGCAGCGGCCCGGGACTAGACGCAGAGACCCAGTACTTC. V is TRBV2 and J is TRBJ2-5; 8 bases match TRBD2. CDR1 and CDR2 from the germline V gene are SNHLY and FYNNEI. Trimming cost V 6 bases and J 4 bases; bases outside gene matches: 10. This CDR3 is built from 15 residues. Full variable domain (rest looked up from reference TRBV2 and TRBJ2-5): EPEVTQTPSHQVTQMGQEVILRCVPISNHLYFYWYRQILGQKVEFLVSFYNNEISEKSEIFDDQFSVERPDGSNFTLKIRSTKLEDSAMYFCASSGPGLDAETQYFGPGTRLLVL.

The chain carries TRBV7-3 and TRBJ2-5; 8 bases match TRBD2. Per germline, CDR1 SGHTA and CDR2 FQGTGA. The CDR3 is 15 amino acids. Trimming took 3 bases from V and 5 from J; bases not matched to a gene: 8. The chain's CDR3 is CASSFAGLAKETQYF. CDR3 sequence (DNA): TGTGCCAGCAGCTTCGCCGGACTAGCTAAGGAGACCCAGTACTTC.

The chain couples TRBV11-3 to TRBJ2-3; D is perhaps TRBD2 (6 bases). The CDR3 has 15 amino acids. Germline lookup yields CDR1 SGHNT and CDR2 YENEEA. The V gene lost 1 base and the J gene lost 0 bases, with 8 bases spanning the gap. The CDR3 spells CASSLGGESTDTQYF. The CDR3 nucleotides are TGTGCCAGCAGCTTAGGGGGGGAAAGCACAGATACGCAGTATTTT.